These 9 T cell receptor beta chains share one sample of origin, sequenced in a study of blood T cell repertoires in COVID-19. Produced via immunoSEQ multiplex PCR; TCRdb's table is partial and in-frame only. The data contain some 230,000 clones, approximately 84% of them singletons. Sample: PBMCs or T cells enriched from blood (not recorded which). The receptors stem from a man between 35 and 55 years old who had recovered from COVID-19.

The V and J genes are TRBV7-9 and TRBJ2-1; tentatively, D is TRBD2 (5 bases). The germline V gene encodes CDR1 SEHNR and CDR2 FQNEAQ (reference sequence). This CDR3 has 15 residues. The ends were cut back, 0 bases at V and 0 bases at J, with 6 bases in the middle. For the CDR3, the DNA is TGTGCCAGCAGCTTAGCTGGGAGCTCCTACAATGAGCAGTTCTTC. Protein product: CASSLAGSSYNEQFF.

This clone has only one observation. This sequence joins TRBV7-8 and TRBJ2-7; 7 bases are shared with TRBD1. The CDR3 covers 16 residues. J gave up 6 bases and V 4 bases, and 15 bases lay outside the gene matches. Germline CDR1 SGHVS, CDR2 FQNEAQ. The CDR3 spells CASSYYATGTLAEQYF. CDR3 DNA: TGTGCCAGCAGCTACTACGCGACAGGGACCCTAGCCGAGCAGTACTTC.

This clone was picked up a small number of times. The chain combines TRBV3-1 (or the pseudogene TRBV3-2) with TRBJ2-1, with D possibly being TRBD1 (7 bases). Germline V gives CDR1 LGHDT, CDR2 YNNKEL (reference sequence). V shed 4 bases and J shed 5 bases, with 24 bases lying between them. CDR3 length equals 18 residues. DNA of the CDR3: TGTGCCAGCAGCCTCAGACAGGGAAGTGGACTACCACACAATGAGCAGTTCTTC. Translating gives CASSLRQGSGLPHNEQFF.

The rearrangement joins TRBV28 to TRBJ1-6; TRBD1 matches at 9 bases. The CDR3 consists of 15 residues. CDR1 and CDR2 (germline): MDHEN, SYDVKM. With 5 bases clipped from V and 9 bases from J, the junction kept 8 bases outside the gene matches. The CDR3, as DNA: TGTGCCAGCAGTCCCCAGGGACAGGGAGTTTCACCCCTCCACTTT. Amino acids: CASSPQGQGVSPLHF.

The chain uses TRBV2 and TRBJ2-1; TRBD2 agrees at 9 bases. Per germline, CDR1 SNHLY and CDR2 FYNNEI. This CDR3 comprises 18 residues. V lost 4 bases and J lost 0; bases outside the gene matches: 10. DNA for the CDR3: TGTGCCAGCAGTGGAGAGAGAGCGGGGGGCCTCTCCTACAATGAGCAGTTCTTC. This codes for CASSGERAGGLSYNEQFF.

CDR3 region: CASSRGSGAQETQYF. The CDR3 DNA is TGCGCCAGCAGCCGTGGAAGCGGGGCCCAAGAGACCCAGTACTTC. The V gene is TRBV4-1, the J gene TRBJ2-5, with TRBD2 matching 7 bases. Trimming took 4 bases from V and 1 from J; bases not matched to a gene: 6. Germline-derived CDR1 and CDR2 are MGHRA and YSYEKL. This CDR3 spans 15 amino acids.

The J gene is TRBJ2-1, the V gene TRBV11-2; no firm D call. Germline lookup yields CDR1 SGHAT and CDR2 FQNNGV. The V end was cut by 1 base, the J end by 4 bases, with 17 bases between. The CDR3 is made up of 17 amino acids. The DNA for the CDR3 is TGTGCCAGCAGCTTAGGCGACCCGACCCCCGGGTACAATGAGCAGTTCTTC. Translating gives CASSLGDPTPGYNEQFF.

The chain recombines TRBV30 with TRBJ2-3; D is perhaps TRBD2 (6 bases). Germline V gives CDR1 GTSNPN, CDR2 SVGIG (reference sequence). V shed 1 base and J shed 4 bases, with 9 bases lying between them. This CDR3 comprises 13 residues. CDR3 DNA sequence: TGTGCCTGGAGTGGACTAGGCCCAGATACGCAGTATTTT. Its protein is CAWSGLGPDTQYF.

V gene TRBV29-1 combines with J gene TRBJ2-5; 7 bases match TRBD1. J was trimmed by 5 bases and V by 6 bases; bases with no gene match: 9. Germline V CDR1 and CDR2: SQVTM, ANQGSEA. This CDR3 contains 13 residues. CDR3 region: CSVDREERETQYF. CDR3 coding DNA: TGCAGCGTAGACAGGGAAGAACGGGAGACCCAGTACTTC.